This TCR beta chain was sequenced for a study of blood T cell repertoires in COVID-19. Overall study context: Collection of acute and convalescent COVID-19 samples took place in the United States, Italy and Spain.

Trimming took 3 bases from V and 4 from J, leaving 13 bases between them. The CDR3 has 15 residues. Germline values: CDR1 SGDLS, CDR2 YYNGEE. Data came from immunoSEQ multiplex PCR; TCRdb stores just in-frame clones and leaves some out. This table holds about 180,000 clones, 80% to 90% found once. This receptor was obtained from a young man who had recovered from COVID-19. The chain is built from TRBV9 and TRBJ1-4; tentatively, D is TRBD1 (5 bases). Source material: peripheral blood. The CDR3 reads CASSGLGGVNEKLFF. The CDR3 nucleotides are TGTGCCAGCAGCGGGCTGGGGGGGGTTAATGAAAAACTGTTTTTT.